These 9 T cell receptor beta chains share one sample of origin, sequenced in a study of blood T cell repertoires in COVID-19. The method was immunoSEQ multiplex PCR; TCRdb's version includes in-frame clones alone and lacks a portion of them. The table lists around 500,000 clones, 88% of them singletons. Sequenced sample: PBMCs or T cells enriched from blood (not recorded which). All receptors derive from a woman aged 35 to 49 who had recovered from COVID-19.

The rearrangement uses TRBV5-1 and TRBJ2-7, with 8 bases that match TRBD2. There are 14 residues in the CDR3. Unmatched junction bases numbered 3, after V lost 2 bases and J lost 2 bases. Germline V gene data show CDR1 as SGHRS and CDR2 as YFSETQ. The CDR3 DNA reads as TGCGCCAGCAGCTTAGCGGGAGACCCCTACGAGCAGTACTTC. Translated, it gives CASSLAGDPYEQYF. The variable domain in full, with the rest retrieved from reference TRBV5-1 and TRBJ2-7, is KAGVTQTPRYLIKTRGQQVTLSCSPISGHRSVSWYQQTPGQGLQFLFEYFSETQRNKGNFPGRFSGRQFSNSRSEMNVSTLELGDSALYLCASSLAGDPYEQYFGPGTRLTVT.

On this clone itself: The DNA is omitted, as the CDR3 cannot be located on it reliably, and the CDR3 follows TCRdb's listing. The gene calls are TRBV19 and TRBJ2-5; the table's D call of TRBD2 was not tested on the DNA. A total of 11 residues make up the CDR3, ends included. The germline V gene encodes CDR1 LNHDA and CDR2 SQIVND (reference sequence). The CDR3 here is CASTSGGTQYF.

This clone was recorded a few times. V and J are TRBV5-1 and TRBJ1-2; possible D gene TRBD1, 6 bases. Germline V CDR1 and CDR2: SGHRS, YFSETQ. V was shortened by 4 bases and J by 4 bases, with 14 bases between the two germline ends. This CDR3 has 14 residues. CDR3 residues: CASSRGTGPYGYTF. In DNA, the CDR3 is TGCGCCAGCAGCCGGGGCACAGGGCCCTATGGCTACACCTTC.

The chain carries TRBV4-1 and TRBJ1-1; D not resolved. With 3 bases removed from V and 5 bases from J, the gap between germline ends came to 13 bases. This CDR3 is built from 14 residues. CDR1 is MGHRA, CDR2 YSYEKL, per germline. The CDR3 region is CASSHPSRWTEAFF. In DNA, the CDR3 is TGCGCCAGCAGCCATCCTTCTAGGTGGACTGAAGCTTTCTTT.

V and J are TRBV12-3 or TRBV12-4 and TRBJ1-1; D unresolved. Trimming cost V 4 bases and J 7 bases, with 13 bases left between them. CDR3 length: 13 residues. The CDR3 DNA reads as TGTGCCAGCAGTTCCCGCGCGGGGAATGAAGCTTTCTTT. Translating it yields CASSSRAGNEAFF.

V and J are TRBV7-2 and TRBJ1-1; 8 bases are shared with TRBD1. The J segment lost 3 bases and the V segment lost 5 bases, leaving 8 bases of the junction unmatched. Germline V gene data show CDR1 as SGHTA and CDR2 as FQGNSA. CDR3 length: 15 residues. The CDR3 coding sequence is TGTGCCAGCAGCGTGCGACAGGGGTTGTACACTGAAGCTTTCTTT. Its translation: CASSVRQGLYTEAFF.

This clone has just one count. A much larger clone lies a single base off, so this may be a read error. This CDR3 reads CASSTRGTEAFF. CDR3 bases: TGTGCCAGCAGCACCCGGGGGACTGAAGCTTTCTTT. The chain is built from TRBV5-8 and TRBJ1-1; possibly TRBD1 for D (5 bases). V dropped 4 bases and J dropped 5 bases, with 9 bases sitting between them. Looked up from germline, CDR1 is SGHTS and CDR2 is YDEGEE. CDR3 length: 12 amino acids. The variable domain in full, with the rest retrieved from reference TRBV5-8 and TRBJ1-1, is EAGVTQSPTHLIKTRGQQATLRCSPISGHTSVYWYQQALGLGLQFLLWYDEGEERNRGNFPPRFSGRQFPNYSSELNVNALELEDSALYLCASSTRGTEAFFGQGTRLTVV.

The CDR3 sequence is CASSRGVGQGVENTEAFF. CDR3 coding DNA: TGTGCCAGCAGCCGGGGGGTGGGACAGGGTGTCGAGAACACTGAAGCTTTCTTT. The chain uses TRBV4-2 and TRBJ1-1, with 9 bases that match TRBD1. CDR1 and CDR2 from the germline V gene are LGHNA and YNFKEQ. J was trimmed by 1 base and V by 4 bases; bases with no gene match: 13. The CDR3 has 18 residues.

The J gene is TRBJ2-4, the V gene TRBV11-3, with D tentatively TRBD2 (5 bases). Trimming cost V 0 bases and J 1 base, with 13 bases left between them. The length of the CDR3 is 17 residues. Germline assignment: CDR1 SGHNT and CDR2 YENEEA. CDR3 DNA sequence: TGTGCCAGCAGCTTAGAGGGAGTCCGAAACGCCAAAAACATTCAGTACTTC. As protein: CASSLEGVRNAKNIQYF.